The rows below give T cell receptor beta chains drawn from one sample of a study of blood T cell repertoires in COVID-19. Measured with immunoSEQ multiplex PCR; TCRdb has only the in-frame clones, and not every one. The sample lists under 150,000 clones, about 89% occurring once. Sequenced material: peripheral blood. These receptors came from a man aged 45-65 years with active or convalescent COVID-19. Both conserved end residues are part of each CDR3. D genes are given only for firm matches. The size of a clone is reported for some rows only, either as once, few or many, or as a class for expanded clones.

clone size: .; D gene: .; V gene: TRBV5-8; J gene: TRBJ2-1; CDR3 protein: CASSLEVGAISYNEQFF; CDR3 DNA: TGTGCCAGCAGCTTGGAGGTGGGGGCGATCTCCTACAATGAGCAGTTCTTC
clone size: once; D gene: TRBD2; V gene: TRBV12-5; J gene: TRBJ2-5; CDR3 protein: CASALGLAGEETQYF; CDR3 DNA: TGTGCTAGTGCCCTGGGGCTAGCGGGAGAAGAGACCCAGTACTTC
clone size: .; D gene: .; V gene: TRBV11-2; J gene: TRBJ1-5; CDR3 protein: CASSLDRGYNQPQHF; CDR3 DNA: TGTGCCAGCAGCTTAGATCGCGGTTACAATCAGCCCCAGCATTTT
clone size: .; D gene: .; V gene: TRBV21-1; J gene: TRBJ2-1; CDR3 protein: CASGQPVAGEPNEQFF; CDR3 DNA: TGTGCCAGCGGCCAGCCCGTAGCGGGAGAACCCAATGAGCAGTTCTTC
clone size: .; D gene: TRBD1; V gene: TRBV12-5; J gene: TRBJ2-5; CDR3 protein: CASGRDRGLGETQYF; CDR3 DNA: TGTGCTAGTGGAAGGGACAGGGGTCTGGGAGAGACCCAGTACTTC
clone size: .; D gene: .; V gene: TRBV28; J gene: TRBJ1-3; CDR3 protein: CASRTPGFSGNTIYF; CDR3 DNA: TGTGCCAGCCGAACACCGGGGTTCTCTGGAAACACCATATATTTT
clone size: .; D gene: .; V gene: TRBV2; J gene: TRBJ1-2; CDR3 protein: CASRTLSAEGYTF; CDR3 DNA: TGTGCCAGCAGAACCCTCTCGGCGGAGGGCTACACCTTC
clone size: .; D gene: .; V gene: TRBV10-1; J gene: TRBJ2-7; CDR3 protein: CATGTAYEQYF; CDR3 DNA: TGCGCCACCGGGACTGCCTACGAGCAGTACTTC
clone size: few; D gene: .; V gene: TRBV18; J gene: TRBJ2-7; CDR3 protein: CASSPRYGQFDEQYF; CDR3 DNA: TGTGCCAGCTCCCCTAGATACGGACAGTTCGACGAGCAGTACTTC
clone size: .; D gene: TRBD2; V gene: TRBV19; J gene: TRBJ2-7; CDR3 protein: CASSTSGGPRKQYF; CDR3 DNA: TGTGCCAGTTCGACCAGCGGGGGACCTAGAAAGCAGTACTTC
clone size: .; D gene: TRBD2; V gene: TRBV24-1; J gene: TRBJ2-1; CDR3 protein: CATSDSQRLAGGNEQFF; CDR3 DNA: TGTGCCACCAGTGATTCACAGCGACTAGCGGGGGGGAATGAGCAGTTCTTC
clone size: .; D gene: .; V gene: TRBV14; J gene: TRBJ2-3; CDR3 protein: CASSHKDTQYF; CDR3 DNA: TGTGCCAGCAGCCACAAAGATACGCAGTATTTT
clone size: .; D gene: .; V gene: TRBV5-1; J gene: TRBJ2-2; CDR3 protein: CASSLERVETTGELFF; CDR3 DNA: TGCGCCAGCAGCTTGGAGCGGGTAGAGACCACCGGGGAGCTGTTTTTT
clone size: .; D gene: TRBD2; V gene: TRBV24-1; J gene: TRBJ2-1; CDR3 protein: CATSDPGLAGYNEQFF; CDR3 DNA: TGTGCCACCAGTGATCCCGGACTAGCGGGGTACAATGAGCAGTTCTTC
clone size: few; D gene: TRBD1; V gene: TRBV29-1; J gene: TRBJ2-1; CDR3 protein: CSVEDQVRGFSYNEQFF; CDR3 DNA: TGCAGCGTTGAAGATCAGGTCAGGGGGTTTTCCTACAATGAGCAGTTCTTC
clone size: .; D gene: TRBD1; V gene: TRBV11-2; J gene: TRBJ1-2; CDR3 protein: CASSSTTPGQGVFGYTF; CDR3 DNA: TGTGCCAGCAGCTCCACGACACCGGGACAGGGAGTATTCGGCTACACCTTC
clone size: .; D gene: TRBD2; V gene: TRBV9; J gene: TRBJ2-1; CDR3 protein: CASSVPPERGGLVNEQFF; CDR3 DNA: TGTGCCAGCAGCGTCCCACCGGAGCGGGGGGGCCTGGTCAATGAGCAGTTCTTC
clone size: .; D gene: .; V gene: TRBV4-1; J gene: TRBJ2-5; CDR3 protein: CASSYGVEPQETQYF; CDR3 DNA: TGCGCCAGCAGCTACGGAGTGGAACCACAAGAGACCCAGTACTTC
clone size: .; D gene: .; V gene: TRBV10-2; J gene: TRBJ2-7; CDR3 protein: CASKEEAGSYEQYF; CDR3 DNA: TGCGCCAGCAAGGAGGAAGCCGGGTCGTACGAGCAGTACTTC
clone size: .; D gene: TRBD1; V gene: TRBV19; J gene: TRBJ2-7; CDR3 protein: CASARDRDYEQYF; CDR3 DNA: TGTGCCAGCGCCCGGGACAGGGACTACGAGCAGTACTTC
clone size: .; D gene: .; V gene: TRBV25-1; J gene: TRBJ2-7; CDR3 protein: CASSEYRPRGADYEQYF; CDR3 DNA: TGTGCCAGCAGTGAATATCGCCCCCGTGGGGCAGACTACGAGCAGTACTTC
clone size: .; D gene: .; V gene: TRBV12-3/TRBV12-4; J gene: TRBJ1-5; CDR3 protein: CASSREDYQPQHF; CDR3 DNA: TGTGCCAGCAGTCGGGAGGATTATCAGCCCCAGCATTTT
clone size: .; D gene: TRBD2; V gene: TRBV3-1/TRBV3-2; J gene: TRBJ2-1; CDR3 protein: CASSPQGLAGWSYNEQFF; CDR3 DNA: TGTGCCAGCAGCCCCCAGGGGCTAGCGGGATGGTCCTACAATGAGCAGTTCTTC
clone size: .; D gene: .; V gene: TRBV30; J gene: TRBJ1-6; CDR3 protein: CAWSRAGVLYNSPLHF; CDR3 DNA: TGTGCCTGGAGTAGGGCAGGGGTTCTCTATAATTCACCCCTCCACTTT
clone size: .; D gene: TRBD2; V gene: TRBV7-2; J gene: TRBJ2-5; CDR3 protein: CASSSGLAGGYQETQYF; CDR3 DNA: TGTGCCAGCAGCTCGGGACTAGCGGGGGGGTACCAAGAGACCCAGTACTTC
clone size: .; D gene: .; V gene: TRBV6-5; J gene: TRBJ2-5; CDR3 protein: CASSSPPRRVKETQYF; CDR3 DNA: TGTGCCAGCAGTTCACCCCCCCGCAGGGTAAAAGAGACCCAGTACTTC
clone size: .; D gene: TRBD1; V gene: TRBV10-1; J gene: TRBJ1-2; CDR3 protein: CASSEGQANYGYTF; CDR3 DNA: TGCGCCAGCAGTGAGGGACAGGCTAACTATGGCTACACCTTC
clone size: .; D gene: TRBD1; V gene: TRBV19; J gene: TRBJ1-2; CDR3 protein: CASSVTGTGAYGYTF; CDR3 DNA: TGTGCCAGTAGTGTGACCGGGACAGGGGCTTATGGCTACACCTTC
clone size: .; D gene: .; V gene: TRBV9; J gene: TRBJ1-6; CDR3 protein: CASSVAGVDSPLHF; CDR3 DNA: TGTGCCAGCAGCGTTGCAGGGGTTGATTCACCCCTCCACTTT
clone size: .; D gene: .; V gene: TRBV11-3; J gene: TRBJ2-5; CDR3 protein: CASSLPGAQETQYF; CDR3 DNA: TGTGCCAGCAGCTTACCAGGGGCCCAAGAGACCCAGTACTTC
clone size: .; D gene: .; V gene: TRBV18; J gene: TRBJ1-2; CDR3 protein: CASSPVEEGYTF; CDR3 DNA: TGTGCCAGCTCACCGGTTGAGGAGGGCTACACCTTC
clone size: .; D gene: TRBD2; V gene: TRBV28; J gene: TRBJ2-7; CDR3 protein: CASSRPGTMMYEQYF; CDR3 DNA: TGTGCCAGCAGCCGACCCGGGACTATGATGTACGAGCAGTACTTC
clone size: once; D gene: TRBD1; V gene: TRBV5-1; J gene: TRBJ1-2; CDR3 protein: CASSKGGDYGYTF; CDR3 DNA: TGCGCCAGCAGCAAAGGGGGCGACTATGGCTACACCTTC
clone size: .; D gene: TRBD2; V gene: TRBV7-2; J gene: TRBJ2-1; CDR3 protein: CASSLFTLVGGYNEQFF; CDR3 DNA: TGTGCCAGCAGCTTATTTACCTTGGTGGGGGGGTATAATGAGCAGTTCTTC
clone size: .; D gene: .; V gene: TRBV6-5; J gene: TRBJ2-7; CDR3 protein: CASSLAQFSYEQYF; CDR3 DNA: TGTGCCAGCAGTTTAGCCCAATTCTCCTACGAGCAGTACTTC
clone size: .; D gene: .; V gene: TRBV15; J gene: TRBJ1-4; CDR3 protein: CATSRTGQFATNEKLFF; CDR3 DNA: TGTGCCACCAGCAGGACAGGACAGTTTGCAACTAATGAAAAACTGTTTTTT
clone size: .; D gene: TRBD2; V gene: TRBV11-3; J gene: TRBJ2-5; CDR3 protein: CASSLGPSGGGQETQYF; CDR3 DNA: TGTGCCAGCAGCTTAGGCCCTAGCGGGGGAGGCCAAGAGACCCAGTACTTC
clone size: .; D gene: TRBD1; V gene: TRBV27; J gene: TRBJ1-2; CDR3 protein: CASRGTGISNYGYTF; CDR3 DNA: TGTGCCAGCCGAGGGACAGGGATCTCTAACTATGGCTACACCTTC
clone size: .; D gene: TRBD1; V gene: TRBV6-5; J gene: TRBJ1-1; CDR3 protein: CASSYGTGGENTEAFF; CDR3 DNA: TGTGCCAGCAGTTATGGTACAGGGGGTGAGAACACTGAAGCTTTCTTT
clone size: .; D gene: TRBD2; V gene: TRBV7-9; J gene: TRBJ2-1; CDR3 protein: CASSLAVSGSWRNEQFF; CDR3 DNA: TGTGCCAGCAGCTTAGCGGTTAGCGGGAGTTGGCGCAATGAGCAGTTCTTC
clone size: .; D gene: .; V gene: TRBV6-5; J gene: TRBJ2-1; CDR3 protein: CASSYFSRGGNEQFF; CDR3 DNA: TGTGCCAGCAGTTACTTCTCGAGAGGCGGCAATGAGCAGTTCTTC
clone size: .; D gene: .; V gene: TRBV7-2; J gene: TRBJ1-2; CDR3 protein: CASSPEAANYGYTF; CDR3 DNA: TGTGCCAGCAGCCCGGAAGCGGCTAACTATGGCTACACCTTC
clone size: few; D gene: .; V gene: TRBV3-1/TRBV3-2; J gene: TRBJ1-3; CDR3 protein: CASSQRTGTGNTIYF; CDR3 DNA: TGTGCCAGCAGCCAAAGAACCGGGACTGGAAACACCATATATTTT
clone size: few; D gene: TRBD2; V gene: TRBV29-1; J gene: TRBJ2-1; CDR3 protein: CSVEDPGRIAGPYNEQFF; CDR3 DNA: TGCAGCGTTGAAGATCCCGGTCGTATAGCGGGCCCCTACAATGAGCAGTTCTTC
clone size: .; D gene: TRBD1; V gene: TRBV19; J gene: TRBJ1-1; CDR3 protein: CASSTRLRDRQEAFF; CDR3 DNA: TGTGCCAGTAGTACCCGACTCCGGGACAGGCAAGAAGCTTTCTTT
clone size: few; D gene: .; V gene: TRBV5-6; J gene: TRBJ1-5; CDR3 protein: CASSRTDNQPQHF; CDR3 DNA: TGTGCCAGCAGCCGGACAGATAATCAGCCCCAGCATTTT
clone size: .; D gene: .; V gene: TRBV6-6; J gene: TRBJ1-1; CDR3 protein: CASRRNRETEAFF; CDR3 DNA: TGTGCCAGCAGAAGAAACAGGGAGACTGAAGCTTTCTTT
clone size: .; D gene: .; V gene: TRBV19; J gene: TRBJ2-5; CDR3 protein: CASMGVGGSAQETQYF; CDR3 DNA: TGTGCCAGTATGGGGGTGGGGGGATCGGCTCAAGAGACCCAGTACTTC
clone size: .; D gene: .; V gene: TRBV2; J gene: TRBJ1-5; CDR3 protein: CASTEGLGNQPQHF; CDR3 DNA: TGTGCCAGCACCGAGGGATTAGGCAATCAGCCCCAGCATTTT
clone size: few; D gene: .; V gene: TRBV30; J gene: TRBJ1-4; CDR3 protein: CALGRVNEKLFF; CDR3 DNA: TGTGCCCTAGGCAGAGTTAATGAAAAACTGTTTTTT
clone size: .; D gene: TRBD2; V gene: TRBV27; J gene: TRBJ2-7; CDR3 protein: CASSRQKLAGISYEQYF; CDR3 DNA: TGTGCCAGCAGTCGCCAGAAACTAGCGGGGATCTCCTACGAGCAGTACTTC
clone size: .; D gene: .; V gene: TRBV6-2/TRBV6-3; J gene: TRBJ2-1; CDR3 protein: CASSYLAGALKNEQFF; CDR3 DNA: TGTGCCAGCAGTTACCTCGCAGGGGCGCTGAAGAATGAGCAGTTCTTC
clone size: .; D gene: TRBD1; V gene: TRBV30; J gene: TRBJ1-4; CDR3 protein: CAWSEGTGNEKLFF; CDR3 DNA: TGTGCCTGGAGTGAAGGGACAGGGAACGAAAAACTGTTTTTT
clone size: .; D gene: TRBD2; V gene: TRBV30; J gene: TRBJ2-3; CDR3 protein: CAWSVPRTSGGTDTQYF; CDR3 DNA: TGTGCCTGGAGTGTACCCCGGACTAGCGGGGGCACAGATACGCAGTATTTT
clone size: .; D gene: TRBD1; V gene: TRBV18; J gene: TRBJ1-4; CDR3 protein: CASSPGTGGMSYEKLFF; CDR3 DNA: TGTGCCAGCTCACCAGGGACAGGGGGCATGAGTTATGAAAAACTGTTTTTT
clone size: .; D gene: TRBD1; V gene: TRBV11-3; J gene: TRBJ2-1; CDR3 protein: CASSPRQGAAYNEQFF; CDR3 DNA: TGTGCCAGCAGCCCCCGACAGGGGGCCGCCTACAATGAGCAGTTCTTC
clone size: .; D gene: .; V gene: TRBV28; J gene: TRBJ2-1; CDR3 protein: CASGFFQRVNNEQFF; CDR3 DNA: TGTGCCAGCGGGTTCTTTCAGCGGGTTAACAATGAGCAGTTCTTC
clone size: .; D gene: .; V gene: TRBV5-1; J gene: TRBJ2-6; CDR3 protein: CASSLGHSGANVLTF; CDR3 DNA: TGCGCCAGCAGCTTGGGGCACTCTGGGGCCAACGTCCTGACTTTC
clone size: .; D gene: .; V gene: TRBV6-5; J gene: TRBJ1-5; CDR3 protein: CASSGQYSNQPQHF; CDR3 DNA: TGTGCCAGCAGCGGACAGTATAGCAATCAGCCCCAGCATTTT